This T cell receptor beta chain is from a study of blood T cell repertoires in COVID-19. Study-wide background: Donors in the United States, Italy and Spain gave samples during acute or convalescent COVID-19.

Study members were between roughly 18 and 90 years old and lived in some 22 US regions. Cohorts were assigned according to the clinical history that participants reported. V lost 6 bases to trimming and J lost 0 bases; unmatched junction nucleotides: 3. CDR3 length: 14 residues. Germline assignment: CDR1 LNHDA and CDR2 SQIVND (reference sequence). As originally analysed: It was from reference gene primer amplification that nucleated cell counts were estimated. Generated by immunoSEQ multiplex PCR, the TCRdb table keeps only in-frame clones and is missing some. For V, J and clone size, that table is used; D and trimming come from the DNA. The sample comprises about 280,000 clones, approximately 89% of which are singletons, and roughly 2.8% rests with the top ten.

The receptor comes from a man aged 35 to 55 who had been exposed to COVID-19. This chain links TRBV19 with TRBJ2-3; 7 bases map to TRBD2. Material: PBMCs or T cells enriched from blood (not recorded which). The CDR3 DNA reads as TGTGCCAGTAGGCTAGCGGTTAGCACAGATACGCAGTATTTT. Translated, it gives CASRLAVSTDTQYF.